These T cell receptor beta chains were read from a single sample in a study of beta chain features in type 1 diabetes. Repertoires were generated with immunoSEQ multiplex PCR, while TCRdb's copy carries only in-frame clones and drops some. The sample includes around 600,000 clones, around an eighth of them seen just once. The sequencing sample was made of naive CD4+ T cells from blood. The receptors stem from a young man with type 1 diabetes. Each CDR3 is given with its conserved first and last residue.

cdr3_length j_call v_call cdr3_aa
14 TRBJ2-7 TRBV5-1 CASSFDSRNYEQYF
13 TRBJ2-7 TRBV5-1 CASSPDGTYEQYF
14 TRBJ1-2 TRBV6-5 CASSNGGTNYGYTF
16 TRBJ2-3 TRBV18 CASSIEQARPADTQYF
14 TRBJ1-2 TRBV25-1 CASSEYRGQDGYTF
17 TRBJ1-6 TRBV7-9 CASRSTSPQGPRDVLHF
12 TRBJ2-2 TRBV9 CASSQGPGELFF
15 TRBJ2-7 TRBV19 CASRGPGESSYEQYF
15 TRBJ2-1 TRBV9 CASSVGMTTAREQFF
15 TRBJ2-7 TRBV29-1 CSSKTGTGGAYEQYF
13 TRBJ1-2 TRBV7-3 CASSWGQGYGYTF
14 TRBJ1-1 TRBV9 CASSVGLQNTEAFF
16 TRBJ2-1 TRBV7-2 CASSRSSGDAYNEQFF
14 TRBJ2-7 TRBV30 CAWSILDRQYEQYF
11 TRBJ2-7 TRBV29-1 CSVGLNYEQYF
12 TRBJ1-2 TRBV27 CASSSDNYGYTF
14 TRBJ1-1 TRBV19 CASSIGTGDTEAFF
14 TRBJ1-3 TRBV16 CASSSQGSGNTIYF
11 TRBJ1-2 TRBV30 CAWSVYYGYTF
14 TRBJ1-1 TRBV14 CASSQQEENTEAFF
15 TRBJ2-2 TRBV6-5 CASRGLGGETGELFF
14 TRBJ2-7 TRBV5-4 CASSSLDGAYEQYF
15 TRBJ1-2 TRBV21-1 CASSSQGRPNYGYTF
13 TRBJ1-2 TRBV19 CASSNGQAGGYTF
13 TRBJ2-5 TRBV5-4 CASSLDEVETQYF
12 TRBJ2-3 TRBV5-4 CASSSGTDTQYF
10 TRBJ1-2 TRBV10-3 CAIGDRSYTF
16 TRBJ2-6 TRBV19 CASSPRQPSGANVLTF
13 TRBJ2-7 TRBV6-6 CASSSTSRYEQYF
14 TRBJ2-1 TRBV29-1 CSASDRDGRNEQFF
13 TRBJ2-7 TRBV9 CASSVGPLLEQYF
12 TRBJ2-1 TRBV9 CASSPIGLQQFF
12 TRBJ2-1 TRBV18 CASSPSKGRWFF
15 TRBJ2-3 TRBV19 CASIDRHPSTDTQYF
16 TRBJ2-2 TRBV6-5 CASSYSSGLNTGELFF
14 TRBJ1-5 TRBV10-2 CASGQDRGNQPQHF
15 TRBJ2-1 TRBV2 CASTPGTTFSNEQFF